The 13 T cell receptor beta chains below come from one sample, sequenced in a study of T cells after yellow fever vaccination (dated by TCRdb to the late 2010s). The library was obtained by 5' RACE. The sequencer was an Illumina HiSeq 2500. TCRdb cleaned the public reads at Q25 with fastp, built clones with MiXCR and kept in-frame beta chains. Entries that share a CDR3 protein sequence are merged under the most common genes and DNA. Counted in this sample were about 300,000 distinct CDR3 sequences; roughly 6.8% of them appeared once. 15% to 20% of the sample lies in the top ten. The treatment or condition label here, explained by the study, means: live attenuated yellow fever vaccine strain. The specimen was PBMCs, collected 35 to 50 days after the first yellow fever vaccination. The origin of the receptors is a man younger than 35 who received the YFV17D yellow fever vaccine.

The V call is TRBV18, the J call TRBJ2-7, with unresolved D. Looked up from germline, CDR1 is KGHSH and CDR2 is LQKENI. The CDR3 covers 14 residues. Between the trimmed V and J ends, which lost 5 bases and 0 bases, there was a span of 11 bases. For the CDR3, the DNA is TGTGCCAGCTCATCGCGGTCCTCCTCCTACGAGCAGTACGTC. Amino acids: CASSSRSSSYEQYV.

This clonotype was found many times. This chain links TRBV12-3 or TRBV12-4 with TRBJ1-1, with D unclear. V lost 7 bases to trimming and J lost 4 bases, with 16 bases between them. The CDR3 totals 14 residues. The CDR3 here is CASTPVNRGTEAFF. CDR3 sequence (DNA): TGTGCCAGCACCCCCGTCAATCGGGGCACTGAAGCTTTCTTT.

The chain has TRBV4-1 and TRBJ2-5; D possibly corresponds to TRBD1 (5 bases). V lost 8 bases and J 3 bases, leaving 16 bases between the germline ends. Germline V gene data show CDR1 as MGHRA and CDR2 as YSYEKL. The CDR3 contains 14 residues. CDR3 in DNA: TGCGCCAGCGGAATGATTGGGGCGGAAGAGACCCAGTACTTC. This sequence encodes CASGMIGAEETQYF.

This clonotype was detected only a few times. The chain uses TRBV7-9 and TRBJ1-1, with D uncertain. The CDR3 extends over 12 amino acids. V lost 3 bases and J 10 bases, leaving 12 bases between the germline ends. Germline CDR1 is SEHNR and CDR2 is FQNEAQ (reference sequence). The CDR3 nucleotides are TGTGCCAGCAGCTTGACGCCTCACCTAGCTTTCTTT. Translation gives CASSLTPHLAFF.

The V call is TRBV6-1, the J call TRBJ2-7; 7 bases are a match to TRBD2. V was pared by 1 base and J by 2 bases, with 5 bases of the junction left unmatched. CDR3 length: 15 amino acids. Germline assignment: CDR1 MNHNS and CDR2 SASEGT. The CDR3 DNA sequence: TGTGCCAGCAGTGAAGGTAGCGGGCGGACCTACGAGCAGTACTTC. Protein sequence: CASSEGSGRTYEQYF.

The chain has TRBV5-4 and TRBJ2-1, with D tentatively TRBD2 (6 bases). Germline CDR1 reads SGHNT; CDR2 reads YYREEE (reference sequence). The CDR3 length is 13 residues. V was shortened by 4 bases and J by 9 bases, with 14 bases between the two germline ends. The CDR3 nucleotides are TGTGCCAGCAGCCCCTGGACTAAGAGTGAGCAGTTCTTC. Translated, it gives CASSPWTKSEQFF.

This clonotype was picked up many times. The gene calls are TRBV20-1 and TRBJ2-6, with D perhaps being TRBD1 or TRBD2 (5 bases each). V dropped 0 bases and J dropped 0 bases, with 18 bases sitting between them. CDR1 is DFQATT, CDR2 SNEGSKA, per germline (reference sequence). The CDR3 sequence is 19 residues long. The CDR3 is CSARDRTGLGSSGANVLTF. CDR3 coding DNA: TGCAGTGCTAGAGATCGGACGGGGCTGGGTAGCTCTGGGGCCAACGTCCTGACTTTC.

This clonotype was picked up a small number of times. The rearrangement uses TRBV12-3 or TRBV12-4 and TRBJ2-2; D uncertain. CDR3 size: 15 residues. Trimming shortened V by 3 bases and J by 4 bases, and 12 bases separated the two germline ends. For the CDR3, the DNA is TGTGCCAGCAGTTTTGTAACATCTTTCACCGGGGAGCTGTTTTTT. Translated, it gives CASSFVTSFTGELFF.

The V and J genes are TRBV5-1 and TRBJ2-7; D is uncertain. Germline loops: CDR1 SGHRS, CDR2 YFSETQ. The CDR3 consists of 14 residues. The germline V and J ends were trimmed by 1 base and 2 bases, with 10 bases remaining between them. The DNA for the CDR3 is TGCGCCAGCAGCTTGTTTCAAGGCCCCTACGAGCAGTACTTC. It codes for CASSLFQGPYEQYF.

The gene calls are TRBV5-4 and TRBJ2-2; possibly TRBD2 for D (6 bases). The CDR3 length is 14 residues. V gave up 6 bases and J gave up 7 bases, with 16 bases separating them. Germline assignment: CDR1 SGHNT and CDR2 YYREEE (reference sequence). The CDR3 DNA is TGTGCCAGCAAAGCGGCGGGGTTTGGCGGGGAGCTGTTTTTT. Residues: CASKAAGFGGELFF.

This clonotype was seen only a few times. V and J are TRBV20-1 and TRBJ2-7, with 11 bases fitting TRBD1. CDR1 DFQATT and CDR2 SNEGSKA come from the germline V gene (reference sequence). This CDR3 spans 13 amino acids. V gave up 5 bases and J gave up 3 bases; unmatched junction bases: 3. CDR3 nucleotides: TGCAGTGCTTGGGACAGGGGGATCTACGAGCAGTACTTC. Translating it yields CSAWDRGIYEQYF.

This clonotype has only a few counts. The J gene is TRBJ1-2, the V gene TRBV6-6, with D possibly being TRBD1 (5 bases). V was clipped by 0 bases and J by 8 bases, with 7 bases between them. The length of the CDR3 is 12 residues. Germline-derived CDR1 and CDR2 are MNHNY and SVGAGI (reference sequence). CDR3 sequence reads: CASSYSTEGYTF. The CDR3 bases are TGTGCCAGCAGTTACTCGACAGAAGGCTACACCTTC.

This clonotype has ten or more counts. This sequence joins TRBV12-3 or TRBV12-4 and TRBJ2-1; the match to TRBD2 covers 8 bases. CDR3 length: 13 amino acids. V gave up 7 bases and J gave up 12 bases; unmatched junction bases: 11. The CDR3: CASTLLGAGGQFF. The CDR3 bases are TGTGCCAGCACCCTCCTGGGGGCGGGGGGGCAGTTCTTC.